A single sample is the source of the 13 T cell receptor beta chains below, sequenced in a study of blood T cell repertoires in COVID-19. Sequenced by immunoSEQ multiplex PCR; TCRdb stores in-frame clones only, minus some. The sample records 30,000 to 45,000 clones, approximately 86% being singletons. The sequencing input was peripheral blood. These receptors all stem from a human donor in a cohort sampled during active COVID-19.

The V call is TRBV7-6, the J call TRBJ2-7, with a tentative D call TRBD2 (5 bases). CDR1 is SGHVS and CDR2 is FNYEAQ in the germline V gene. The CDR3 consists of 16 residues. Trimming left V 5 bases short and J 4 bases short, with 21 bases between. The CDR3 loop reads CASSPAGEDLRYEQYF. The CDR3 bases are TGTGCCAGCAGCCCGGCGGGTGAGGATTTAAGGTACGAGCAGTACTTC.

This CDR3 is CASSQDHFGPYEQYF. The CDR3 DNA follows: TGCGCCAGCAGCCAAGACCACTTTGGGCCCTACGAGCAGTACTTC. The chain employs TRBV4-3 and TRBJ2-7; no definite D call. The germline V gene has CDR1 LGHNA and CDR2 YSLEER. The V end lost 0 bases, the J end lost 2 bases, and 11 bases lay between the germline ends. This CDR3 spans 15 amino acids.

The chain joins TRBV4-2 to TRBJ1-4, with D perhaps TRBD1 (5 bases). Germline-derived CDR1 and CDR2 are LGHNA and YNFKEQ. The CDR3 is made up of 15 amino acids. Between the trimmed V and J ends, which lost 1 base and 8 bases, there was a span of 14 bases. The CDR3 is CASSQARAGLEKLFF. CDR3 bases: TGTGCCAGCAGCCAAGCAAGGGCAGGGTTGGAAAAACTGTTTTTT.

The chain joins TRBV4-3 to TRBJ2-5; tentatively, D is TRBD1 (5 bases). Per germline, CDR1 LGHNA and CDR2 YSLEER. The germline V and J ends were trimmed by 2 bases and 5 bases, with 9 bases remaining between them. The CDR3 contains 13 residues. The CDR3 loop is CASSQHAGETQYF. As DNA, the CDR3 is TGCGCCAGCAGCCAACACGCAGGGGAGACCCAGTACTTC.

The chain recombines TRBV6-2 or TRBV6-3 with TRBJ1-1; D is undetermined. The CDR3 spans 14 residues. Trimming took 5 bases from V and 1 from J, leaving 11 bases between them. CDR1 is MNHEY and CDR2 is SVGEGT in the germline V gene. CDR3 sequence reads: CASSPHEGNTEAFF. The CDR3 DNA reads TGTGCCAGCAGTCCGCACGAGGGGAACACTGAAGCTTTCTTT.

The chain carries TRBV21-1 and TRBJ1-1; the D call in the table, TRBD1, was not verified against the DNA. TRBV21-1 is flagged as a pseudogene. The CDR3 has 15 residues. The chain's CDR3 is CASSILQGPNTEAFF. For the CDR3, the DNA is TGTGCCAGCAGCATACTACAGGGACCGAACACTGAAGCTTTCTTT.

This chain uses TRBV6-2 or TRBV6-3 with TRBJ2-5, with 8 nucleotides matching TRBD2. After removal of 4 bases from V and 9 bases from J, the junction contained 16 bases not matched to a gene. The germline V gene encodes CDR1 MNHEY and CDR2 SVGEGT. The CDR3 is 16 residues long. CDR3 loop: CASSSPNPSGLEAQYF. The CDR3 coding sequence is TGTGCCAGCAGTTCCCCTAATCCTAGCGGGCTTGAGGCCCAGTACTTC.

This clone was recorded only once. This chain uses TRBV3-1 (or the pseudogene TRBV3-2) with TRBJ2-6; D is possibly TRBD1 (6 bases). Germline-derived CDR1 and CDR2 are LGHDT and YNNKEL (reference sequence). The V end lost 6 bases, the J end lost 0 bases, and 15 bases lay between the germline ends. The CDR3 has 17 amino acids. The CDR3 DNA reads TGTGCCAGCAGGCAATCCGGGACACTCTCTGGGGCCAACGTCCTGACTTTC. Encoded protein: CASRQSGTLSGANVLTF.

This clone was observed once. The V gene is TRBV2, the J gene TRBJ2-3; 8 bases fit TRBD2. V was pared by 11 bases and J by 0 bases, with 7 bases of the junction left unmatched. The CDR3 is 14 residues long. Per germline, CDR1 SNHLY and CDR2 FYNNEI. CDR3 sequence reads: CARGGRYSTDTQYF. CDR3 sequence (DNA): TGTGCCCGGGGGGGCAGGTATAGCACAGATACGCAGTATTTT.

CDR3 sequence reads: CASSLGVTPDQETQYF. CDR3 bases: TGTGCCAGCAGCTTAGGAGTAACGCCCGACCAAGAGACCCAGTACTTC. The V call is TRBV7-8, the J call TRBJ2-5, with no clear D. The ends were cut back, 1 base at V and 0 bases at J, with 12 bases in the middle. CDR3 length: 16 amino acids. Germline CDR1 reads SGHVS; CDR2 reads FQNEAQ.

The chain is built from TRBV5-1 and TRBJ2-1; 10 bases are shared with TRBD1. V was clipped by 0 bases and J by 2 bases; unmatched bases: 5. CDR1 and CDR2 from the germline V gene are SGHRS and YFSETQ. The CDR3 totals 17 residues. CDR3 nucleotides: TGCGCCAGCAGCTTGGGACAGGGGGCTATCCCCTACAATGAGCAGTTCTTC. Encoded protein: CASSLGQGAIPYNEQFF. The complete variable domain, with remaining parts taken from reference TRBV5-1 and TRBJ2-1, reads KAGVTQTPRYLIKTRGQQVTLSCSPISGHRSVSWYQQTPGQGLQFLFEYFSETQRNKGNFPGRFSGRQFSNSRSEMNVSTLELGDSALYLCASSLGQGAIPYNEQFFGPGTRLTVL.

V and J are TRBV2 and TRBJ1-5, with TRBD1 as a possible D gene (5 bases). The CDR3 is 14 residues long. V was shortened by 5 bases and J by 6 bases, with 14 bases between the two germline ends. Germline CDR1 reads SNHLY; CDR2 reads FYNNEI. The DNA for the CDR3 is TGTGCCAGCAGTATCAGGGAAGGGGTTCAGCCCCAGCATTTT. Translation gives CASSIREGVQPQHF.

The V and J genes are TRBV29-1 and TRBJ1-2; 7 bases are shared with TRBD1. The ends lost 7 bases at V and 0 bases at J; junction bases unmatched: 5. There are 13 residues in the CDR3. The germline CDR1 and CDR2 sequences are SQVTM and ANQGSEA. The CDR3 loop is CSAGQEANYGYTF. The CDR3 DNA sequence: TGCAGCGCCGGACAGGAAGCTAACTATGGCTACACCTTC.